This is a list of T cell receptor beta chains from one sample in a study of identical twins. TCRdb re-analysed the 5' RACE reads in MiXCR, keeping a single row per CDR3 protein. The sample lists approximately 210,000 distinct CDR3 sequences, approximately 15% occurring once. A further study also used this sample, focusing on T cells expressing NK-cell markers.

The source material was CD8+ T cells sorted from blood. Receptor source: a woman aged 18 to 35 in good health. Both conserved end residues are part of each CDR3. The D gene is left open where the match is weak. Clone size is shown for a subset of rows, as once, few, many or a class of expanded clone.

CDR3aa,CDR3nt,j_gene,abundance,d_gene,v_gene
CASSPSTGYTEAFF,TGTGCCAGCAGTCCATCGACAGGGTACACTGAAGCTTTCTTT,TRBJ1-1,NA,TRBD1,TRBV27
CASSLSVGLDEKLFF,TGTGCCAGCAGCTTATCAGTAGGGTTAGATGAAAAACTGTTTTTT,TRBJ1-4,NA,NA,TRBV7-9
CATSDRPGGDNEQFF,TGTGCCACCAGTGACCGACCGGGGGGGGACAATGAGCAGTTCTTC,TRBJ2-1,NA,TRBD2,TRBV24-1
CASSLAPGTGDYEQYF,TGTGCCAGCAGTTTAGCCCCGGGTACGGGGGACTACGAGCAGTACTTC,TRBJ2-7,few,NA,TRBV12-3/TRBV12-4
CSVAGQGFTIYF,TGCAGCGTTGCGGGACAGGGCTTCACCATATATTTT,TRBJ1-3,NA,TRBD1,TRBV29-1
CASSSFVNTEAFF,TGCGCCAGCAGCTCTTTTGTCAACACTGAAGCTTTCTTT,TRBJ1-1,NA,NA,TRBV5-1
CASSGYVLRADYNEQFF,TGTGCCAGCAGCGGATACGTTCTGAGGGCGGACTACAATGAGCAGTTCTTC,TRBJ2-1,many,NA,TRBV6-2/TRBV6-3
CASSSGSGIEAFF,TGTGCCAGCAGTTCGGGGAGTGGGATAGAAGCTTTCTTT,TRBJ1-1,many,NA,TRBV27
CASSSPAKNIQYF,TGTGCCAGCAGCTCTCCAGCCAAAAACATTCAGTACTTC,TRBJ2-4,NA,NA,TRBV7-9
CASSPGTSGSYEQYF,TGTGCCAGCAGCCCAGGGACTAGCGGGAGTTACGAGCAGTACTTC,TRBJ2-7,few,TRBD2,TRBV7-9
CASSSSGGDTIYF,TGTGCCAGCAGCAGTTCGGGTGGAGACACCATATATTTT,TRBJ1-3,NA,NA,TRBV9
CASSLELLVNEQFF,TGTGCCAGCAGTTTAGAGTTGCTGGTTAATGAGCAGTTCTTC,TRBJ2-1,NA,NA,TRBV12-3/TRBV12-4
CASSNEPANYGYTF,TGCGCCAGCAGCAATGAACCTGCTAACTATGGCTACACCTTC,TRBJ1-2,NA,NA,TRBV5-1
CASSRPRNSEAFF,TGTGCCAGCAGCAGACCGAGAAATAGTGAAGCTTTCTTT,TRBJ1-1,few,NA,TRBV7-9
CASSPPRNHEQYF,TGTGCCAGCTCACCCCCACGTAATCACGAGCAGTACTTC,TRBJ2-7,NA,NA,TRBV18
CASSKTGGRTDTQYF,TGTGCCAGCAGCAAAACAGGGGGCAGAACAGATACGCAGTATTTT,TRBJ2-3,NA,TRBD1,TRBV9
CASRIGFYNEQFF,TGTGCCAGCAGGATCGGATTCTACAATGAGCAGTTCTTC,TRBJ2-1,once,NA,TRBV27
CASSQDPGQGLTGELFF,TGCGCCAGCAGCCAAGATCCGGGACAGGGGCTCACCGGGGAGCTGTTTTTT,TRBJ2-2,few,TRBD1,TRBV4-3
CASRDRTGELFF,TGTGCCAGCAGAGACAGGACCGGGGAGCTGTTTTTT,TRBJ2-2,NA,NA,TRBV7-3
CSFKGLSSYNEQFF,TGCAGTTTTAAGGGACTGAGCTCCTACAATGAGCAGTTCTTC,TRBJ2-1,NA,NA,TRBV20-1
CASSARDRGQNEQFF,TGTGCCAGCAGCGCTCGGGACAGGGGGCAAAATGAGCAGTTCTTC,TRBJ2-1,NA,TRBD1,TRBV7-9
CASSLAISQGIQYF,TGTGCCAGCAGCTTAGCTATCTCCCAGGGCATTCAGTACTTC,TRBJ2-4,NA,NA,TRBV11-2